These T cell receptor beta chains were read from a single sample in a study of T cell responses to AZD1222 COVID-19 vaccine. The data were produced by immunoSEQ multiplex PCR, yet TCRdb's version contains in-frame clones alone and is incomplete. The sample lists nearly 200,000 clones, under 95% seen once, with around 1% in the top ten. Sequencing was performed on peripheral blood, taken 28 days after the second AZD1222 dose. The receptors stem from an adult who received the AZD1222 COVID-19 vaccine. Each CDR3 is given with its conserved first and last residue. A D gene is named only where the DNA matches it firmly.

V gene	D gene	J gene	CDR3 protein	CDR3 DNA
TRBV28	TRBD1	TRBJ1-1	CASSSTGVTEAFF	TGTGCCAGCAGTTCGACAGGGGTGACTGAAGCTTTCTTT
TRBV11-2	NA	TRBJ1-1	CASSLDLGTEAFF	TGTGCCAGCAGCTTAGATCTCGGTACTGAAGCTTTCTTT
TRBV20-1	TRBD1	TRBJ2-5	CSTLGTAAQYF	TGCAGTACCCTAGGGACAGCGGCCCAGTACTTC
TRBV6-5	NA	TRBJ1-6	CASSYRDGQPPLHF	TGTGCCAGCAGTTACCGGGACGGCCAGCCACCCCTCCACTTT
TRBV20-1	NA	TRBJ1-1	CSAEGTEAFF	TGCAGTGCAGAGGGAACTGAAGCTTTCTTT
TRBV27	TRBD1	TRBJ2-1	CATYRGAGNEQFF	TGTGCCACCTACAGGGGGGCGGGGAATGAGCAGTTCTTC
TRBV2	TRBD1	TRBJ2-7	CASSGTGVYEQYF	TGTGCCAGCAGCGGTACAGGGGTCTACGAGCAGTACTTC
TRBV27	TRBD2	TRBJ2-7	CASSLYASGEPYEQYF	TGTGCCAGCAGTTTATACGCTAGCGGGGAACCCTACGAGCAGTACTTC
TRBV7-3	NA	TRBJ1-1	CASSSQSIGNTEAFF	TGTGCCAGCAGCTCCCAATCGATCGGGAACACTGAAGCTTTCTTT
TRBV6-5	NA	TRBJ1-2	CASSQGEPYGYTF	TGTGCCAGCAGCCAAGGGGAACCTTATGGCTACACCTTC